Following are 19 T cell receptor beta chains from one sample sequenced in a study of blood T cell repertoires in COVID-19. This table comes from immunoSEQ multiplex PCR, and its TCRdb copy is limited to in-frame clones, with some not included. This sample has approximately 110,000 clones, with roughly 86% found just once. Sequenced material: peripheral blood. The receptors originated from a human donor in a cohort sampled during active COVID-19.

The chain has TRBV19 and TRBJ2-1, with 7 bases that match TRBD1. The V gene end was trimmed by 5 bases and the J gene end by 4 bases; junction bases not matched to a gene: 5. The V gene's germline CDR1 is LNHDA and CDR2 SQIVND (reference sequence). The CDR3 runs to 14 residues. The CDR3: CASSAGTVYNEQFF. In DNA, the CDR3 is TGTGCCAGTAGTGCCGGGACAGTGTACAATGAGCAGTTCTTC.

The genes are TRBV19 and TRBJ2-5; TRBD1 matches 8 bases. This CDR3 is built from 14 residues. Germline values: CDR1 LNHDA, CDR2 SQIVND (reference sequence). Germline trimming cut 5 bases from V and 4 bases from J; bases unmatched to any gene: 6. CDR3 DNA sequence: TGTGCCAGTAGTCGACAGGGGTGGGGAGAGACCCAGTACTTC. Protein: CASSRQGWGETQYF.

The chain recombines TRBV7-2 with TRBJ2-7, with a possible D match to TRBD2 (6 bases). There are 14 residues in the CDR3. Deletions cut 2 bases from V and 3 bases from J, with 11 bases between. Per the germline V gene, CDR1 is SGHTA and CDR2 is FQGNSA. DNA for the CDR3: TGTGCCAGCAGCTTACGGAGGGAGATCTACGAGCAGTACTTC. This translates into CASSLRREIYEQYF.

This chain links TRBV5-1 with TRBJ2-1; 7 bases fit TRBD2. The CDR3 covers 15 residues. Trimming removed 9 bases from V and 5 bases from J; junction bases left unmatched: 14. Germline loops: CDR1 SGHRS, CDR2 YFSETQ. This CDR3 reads CATKREVDYDNEQFF. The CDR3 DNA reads TGCGCCACCAAACGGGAGGTAGACTACGACAATGAGCAGTTCTTC.

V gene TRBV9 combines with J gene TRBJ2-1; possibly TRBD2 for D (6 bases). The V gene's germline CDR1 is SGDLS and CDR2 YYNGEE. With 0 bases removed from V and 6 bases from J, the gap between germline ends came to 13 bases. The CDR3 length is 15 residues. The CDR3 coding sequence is TGTGCCAGCAGCGTAGTCGGGAGACCCGTCAATGAGCAGTTCTTC. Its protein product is CASSVVGRPVNEQFF.

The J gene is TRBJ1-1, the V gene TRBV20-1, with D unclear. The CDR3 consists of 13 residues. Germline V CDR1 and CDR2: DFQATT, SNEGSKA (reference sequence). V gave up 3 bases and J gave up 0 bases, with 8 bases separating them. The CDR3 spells CSASFRMNTEAFF. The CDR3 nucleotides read TGCAGTGCTAGTTTCAGAATGAACACTGAAGCTTTCTTT.

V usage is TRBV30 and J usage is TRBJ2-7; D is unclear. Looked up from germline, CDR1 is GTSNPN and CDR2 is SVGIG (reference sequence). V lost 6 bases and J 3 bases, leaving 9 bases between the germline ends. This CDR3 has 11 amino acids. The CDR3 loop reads CACGPFYEQYF. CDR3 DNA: TGTGCCTGCGGACCCTTCTACGAGCAGTACTTC.

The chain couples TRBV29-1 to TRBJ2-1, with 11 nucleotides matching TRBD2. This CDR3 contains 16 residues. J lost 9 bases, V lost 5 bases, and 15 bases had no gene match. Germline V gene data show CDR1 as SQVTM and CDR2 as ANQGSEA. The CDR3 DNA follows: TGCAGCGTTAGGAGGCTAGCGGGAGGTCGAGACGGTGAGCAGTTCTTC. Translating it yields CSVRRLAGGRDGEQFF.

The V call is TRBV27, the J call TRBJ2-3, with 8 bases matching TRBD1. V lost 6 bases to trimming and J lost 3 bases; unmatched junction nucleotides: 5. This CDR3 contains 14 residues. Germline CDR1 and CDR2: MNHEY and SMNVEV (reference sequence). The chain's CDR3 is CASRSTGATDTQYF. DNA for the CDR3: TGTGCCAGCAGATCGACAGGGGCTACAGATACGCAGTATTTT.

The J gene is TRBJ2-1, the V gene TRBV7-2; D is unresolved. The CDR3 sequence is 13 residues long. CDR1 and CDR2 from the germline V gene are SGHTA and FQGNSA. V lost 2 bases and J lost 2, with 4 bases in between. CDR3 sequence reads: CASSLSTYNEQFF. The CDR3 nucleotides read TGTGCCAGCAGCTTATCCACCTACAATGAGCAGTTCTTC.

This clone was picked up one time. The CDR3 sequence: CASSLGGTGENTEAFF. The CDR3 coding sequence is TGTGCCAGCAGCTTAGGCGGTACAGGGGAGAACACTGAAGCTTTCTTT. This chain uses TRBV7-9 with TRBJ1-1; 7 bases are a match to TRBD1. CDR3 length: 16 residues. Trimming at V came to 1 base and at J to 1 base, leaving 6 bases not matched to a gene. CDR1 is SEHNR, CDR2 FQNEAQ, per germline (reference sequence).

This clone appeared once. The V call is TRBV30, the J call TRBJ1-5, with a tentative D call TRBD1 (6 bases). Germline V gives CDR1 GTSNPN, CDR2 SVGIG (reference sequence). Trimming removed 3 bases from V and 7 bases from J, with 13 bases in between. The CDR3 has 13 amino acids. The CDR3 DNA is TGTGCCTGGAGCTCCTCAGGGGAGCAGCCCCAGCATTTT. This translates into CAWSSSGEQPQHF.

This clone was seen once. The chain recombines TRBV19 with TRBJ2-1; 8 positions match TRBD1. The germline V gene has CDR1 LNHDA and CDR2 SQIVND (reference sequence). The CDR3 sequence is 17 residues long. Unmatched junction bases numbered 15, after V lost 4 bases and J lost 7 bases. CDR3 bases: TGTGCCAGTAGTAGAGACAGGGGTTCTAAATCCGGGAATGAGCAGTTCTTC. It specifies CASSRDRGSKSGNEQFF.

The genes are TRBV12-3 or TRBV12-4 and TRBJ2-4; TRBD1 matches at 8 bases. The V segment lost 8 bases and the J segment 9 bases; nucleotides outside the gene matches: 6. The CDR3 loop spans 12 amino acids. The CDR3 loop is CASGTGPGIQYF. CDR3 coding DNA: TGTGCCAGCGGGACAGGTCCAGGCATTCAGTACTTC.

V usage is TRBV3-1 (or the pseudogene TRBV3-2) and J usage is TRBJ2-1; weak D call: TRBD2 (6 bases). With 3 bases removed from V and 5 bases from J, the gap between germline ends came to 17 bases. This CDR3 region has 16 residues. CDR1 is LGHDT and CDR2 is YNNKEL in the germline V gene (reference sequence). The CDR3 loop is CASSQIGRERDNEQFF. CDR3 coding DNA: TGTGCCAGCAGCCAGATCGGCCGGGAGAGGGACAATGAGCAGTTCTTC.

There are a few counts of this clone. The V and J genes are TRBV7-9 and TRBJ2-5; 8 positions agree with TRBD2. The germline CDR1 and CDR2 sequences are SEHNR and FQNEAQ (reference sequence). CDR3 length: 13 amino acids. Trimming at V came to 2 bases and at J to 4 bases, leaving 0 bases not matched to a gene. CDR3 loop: CASSLLAGETQYF. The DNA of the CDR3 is TGTGCCAGCAGCTTACTAGCGGGAGAGACCCAGTACTTC.

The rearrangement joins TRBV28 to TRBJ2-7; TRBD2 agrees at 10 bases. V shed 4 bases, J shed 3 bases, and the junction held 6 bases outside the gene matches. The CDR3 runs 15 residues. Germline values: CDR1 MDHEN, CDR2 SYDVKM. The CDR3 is CASSSGLAEFYEQYF. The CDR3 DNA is TGTGCCAGCAGTTCTGGACTAGCGGAGTTCTACGAGCAGTACTTC.

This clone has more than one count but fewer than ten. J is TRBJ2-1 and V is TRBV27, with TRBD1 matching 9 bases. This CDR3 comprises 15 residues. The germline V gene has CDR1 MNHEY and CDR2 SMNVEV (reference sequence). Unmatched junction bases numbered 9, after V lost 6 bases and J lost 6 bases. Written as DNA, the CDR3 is TGTGCCAGCAGCCGAAAGACAGGGGGGCTCAATGAGCAGTTCTTC. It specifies CASSRKTGGLNEQFF.

CDR3: CSVQSEGGYTF. The CDR3 nucleotides are TGCAGCGTCCAGTCGGAGGGCGGCTACACCTTC. V and J are TRBV29-1 and TRBJ1-2; D is uncertain. V was shortened by 6 bases and J by 8 bases, with 13 bases between the two germline ends. Germline lookup yields CDR1 SQVTM and CDR2 ANQGSEA. This CDR3 spans 11 amino acids.